The clone carrying this TCR beta chain came up once. Other nucleotide sequences in the sample specify the same CDR3. This sample is drawn from a study of OX40 agonist ivuxolimab in advanced cancers. This CDR3 contains 16 residues. Germline V gene sequence: CDR1 MNHEY, CDR2 SMNVEV (reference sequence). The V end lost 2 bases, the J end lost 5 bases, and 16 bases lay between the germline ends. The protocol was immunoSEQ multiplex PCR, while the TCRdb copy is restricted to in-frame clones and leaves out a portion. The sample includes 50,000 to 65,000 clones, roughly nine tenths of them seen just once. This clonotype was sampled from an adult with an advanced solid tumor such as melanoma, head and neck, liver or kidney cancer. The sequences come from CD4+ or CD8+ T cells sorted from blood, collected in a trial of the OX40 agonist ivuxolimab. The rearrangement uses TRBV27 and TRBJ2-1, with D unclear. CDR3 amino acids: CASSLASPGVNNEQFF. DNA for the CDR3: TGTGCCAGCAGTTTAGCATCACCAGGAGTGAACAATGAGCAGTTCTTC.